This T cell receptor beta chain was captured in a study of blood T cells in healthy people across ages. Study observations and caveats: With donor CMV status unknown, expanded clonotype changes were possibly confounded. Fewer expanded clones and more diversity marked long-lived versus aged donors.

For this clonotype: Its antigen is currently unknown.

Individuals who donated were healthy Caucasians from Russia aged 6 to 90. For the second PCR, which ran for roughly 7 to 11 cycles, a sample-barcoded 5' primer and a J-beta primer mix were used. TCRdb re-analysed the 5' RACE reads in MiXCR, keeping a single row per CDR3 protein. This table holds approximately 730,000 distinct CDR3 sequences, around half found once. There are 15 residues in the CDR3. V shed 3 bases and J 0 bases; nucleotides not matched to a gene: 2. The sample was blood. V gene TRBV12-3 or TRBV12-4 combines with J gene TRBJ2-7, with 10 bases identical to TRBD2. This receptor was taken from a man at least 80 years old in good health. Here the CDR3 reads CASSLPSGSSYEQYF. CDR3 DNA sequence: TGTGCCAGCAGTTTGCCTAGCGGGAGCTCCTACGAGCAGTACTTC.